Sequencing of this T cell receptor (beta chain) was carried out in a study of blood T cell repertoires in COVID-19. Whole-study context: The United States, Italy and Spain supplied acute and convalescent COVID-19 samples. T cells, B-cell-depleted T cells, or PBMCs supplied cDNA or gDNA.

This CDR3 is 14 amino acids long. The V gene's germline CDR1 is SNHLY and CDR2 FYNNEI. The ends lost 3 bases at V and 5 bases at J; junction bases unmatched: 3. Authors' processing steps: The authors estimated nucleated cell counts from reference gene primer amplification. Generated by immunoSEQ multiplex PCR, the TCRdb table keeps only in-frame clones and is missing some. That table gives V, J and clone size, and the DNA gave D and trimming. The sample has 60,000 to 90,000 clones, about nine tenths seen once. The gene calls are TRBV2 and TRBJ1-5; TRBD1 matches 8 bases. Sequenced input: peripheral blood. This TCR was recovered from a woman aged 80 or over with acute or convalescent COVID-19. The CDR3 sequence is CASSEGQDYQPQHF. CDR3 sequence (DNA): TGTGCCAGCAGTGAGGGACAGGACTATCAGCCCCAGCATTTT.